The clone carrying this T cell receptor beta chain appeared a single time. The repertoire was sequenced with immunoSEQ multiplex PCR; TCRdb's copy has only in-frame clones and lacks some. The sample holds 210,000 or so clones, approximately 90% seen once. Participant reports of clinical history set cohort assignment. The data derive from a study of blood T cell repertoires in COVID-19. Turning to the study itself: The United States, Italy and Spain provided the acute and convalescent COVID-19 samples.

The germline V gene has CDR1 SGHTA and CDR2 FQGNSA. The trim removed 4 bases at V and 0 bases at J, leaving 4 bases unmatched. The CDR3 spans 15 residues. The TCR sequence derives from a man aged 25-40 years who had recovered from COVID-19. What was sequenced was PBMCs or T cells enriched from blood (not recorded which). V and J are TRBV7-2 and TRBJ2-7, with 9 bases fitting TRBD2. The CDR3 nucleotides read TGTGCCAGCAGCTGGAGCGGGAGGACCTCCTACGAGCAGTACTTC. It encodes CASSWSGRTSYEQYF. Complete variable domain (other parts from reference TRBV7-2 and TRBJ2-7): GAGVSQSPSNKVTEKGKDVELRCDPISGHTALYWYRQSLGQGLEFLIYFQGNSAPDKSGLPSDRFSAERTGGSVSTLTIQRTQQEDSAVYLCASSWSGRTSYEQYFGPGTRLTVT.